This TCR beta chain was documented in a study of T-cell reconstitution after alpha-beta-depleted transplantation in children. Study outcomes and limitations: Reports say that about two months after transplant, the alpha-beta T cells came out of several hundred graft clones that had expanded. One year post-transplant, T-cell counts and diversity were largely derived from T cells produced anew. TCRbeta diversity was high at day 60 in some patients (a result of surviving recipient T cells and thymic progenitors).

This clonotype was found many times. Its antigen is unidentified. As it was prepared, the TCRbeta library received unique molecular identifiers. In TCRdb, the PCR reads were re-called with MiXCR into one record per CDR3 protein. The sample consists of about 300,000 distinct CDR3 sequences, around 10% of them appearing once. The CDR3 runs 12 residues. Germline CDR1 is MNHNY and CDR2 is SVGAGI (reference sequence). The V end was cut by 6 bases, the J end by 2 bases, with 8 bases between. The sample consisted of PBMCs, taken before TCRalphabeta/CD19-depleted stem cell transplant. The V call is TRBV6-6, the J call TRBJ2-7; D unclear. The receptor's source is a boy younger than two with acute myeloid leukemia, due to receive a stem cell transplant. The CDR3 region has the DNA TGTGCCAGCAGCGCAGATGCCTACGAGCAGTACTTC. This sequence encodes CASSADAYEQYF.